Listed here are 25 T cell receptor beta chains from one sample, sequenced in a study of PD-1 blockade in classical Hodgkin lymphoma. The time point is: cycle 4 day 1 (C4D1), after less than 7 weeks of nivolumab. Following autologous stem cell transplantation, relapse occurred in every patient, and exposure to brentuximab vedotin varied. Profiled with immunoSEQ multiplex PCR; TCRdb holds only in-frame clones, not every one. The data hold about 32,000 clones, with roughly four fifths observed a single time. The sample consisted of peripheral blood mononuclear cells (PBMCs), taken before the fourth cycle of nivolumab. Receptors originate from a human donor with classical Hodgkin lymphoma.

This chain joins TRBV7-8 and TRBJ2-2; TRBD1 is a possible D gene (5 bases). The germline V gene has CDR1 SGHVS and CDR2 FQNEAQ. The CDR3 runs to 14 residues. V was shortened by 5 bases and J by 1 base, with 8 bases between the two germline ends. The DNA of the CDR3 is TGTGCCAGCAGCACGACAGTGAACACCGGGGAGCTGTTTTTT. Translated, it gives CASSTTVNTGELFF.

This clone was seen only a few times. The rearrangement joins TRBV13 to TRBJ1-1; no clear D gene. CDR1 is PRHDT and CDR2 is FYEKMQ in the germline V gene (reference sequence). The CDR3 loop spans 11 amino acids. Between the trimmed V and J ends, which lost 6 bases and 9 bases, there was a span of 11 bases. As DNA, the CDR3 is TGTGCCAGCAGTACCCGGGCCCAAGCTTTCTTT. It encodes CASSTRAQAFF.

This clone has just a few counts. This chain connects TRBV19 to TRBJ1-4; D call uncertain. Germline lookup yields CDR1 LNHDA and CDR2 SQIVND (reference sequence). Trimming cost V 6 bases and J 8 bases, with 16 bases left between them. This CDR3 has 14 amino acids. The CDR3 reads CASSPKRGWEKLFF. As DNA, the CDR3 is TGTGCCAGTAGCCCGAAGAGAGGCTGGGAAAAACTGTTTTTT. The full variable domain, rest sourced from reference TRBV19 and TRBJ1-4, is DGGITQSPKYLFRKEGQNVTLSCEQNLNHDAMYWYRQDPGQGLRLIYYSQIVNDFQKGDIAEGYSVSREKKESFPLTVTSAQKNPTAFYLCASSPKRGWEKLFFGSGTQLSVL.

This clone was picked up one time. The gene calls are TRBV4-1 and TRBJ2-3; D unresolved. With 6 bases removed from V and 6 bases from J, the gap between germline ends came to 16 bases. CDR3 size: 14 residues. From germline, CDR1 is MGHRA and CDR2 YSYEKL. CDR3 protein: CASSYKARKDTQYF. CDR3 nucleotide sequence: TGCGCCAGCAGTTACAAAGCCAGGAAGGATACGCAGTATTTT.

The chain recombines TRBV2 with TRBJ2-1; the D is unclear. The CDR3 runs 11 residues. Germline CDR1 and CDR2: SNHLY and FYNNEI. Trimming removed 7 bases from V and 5 bases from J, with 6 bases in between. CDR3 nucleotide sequence: TGTGCCAGCATGGTTCACAATGAGCAGTTCTTC. Translated, it gives CASMVHNEQFF.

The chain has TRBV10-2 and TRBJ2-2; 13 bases agree with TRBD2. The V and J ends lost 7 bases and 2 bases, in that order; junction bases with no gene match: 7. The germline CDR1 and CDR2 sequences are WSHSY and SAAADI. The CDR3 loop spans 17 amino acids. CDR3 sequence (DNA): TGCGCCAGCACTCGGCGACTAGCGGGGGGCAACACCGGGGAGCTGTTTTTT. Amino acid sequence: CASTRRLAGGNTGELFF.

The CDR3 region is CASSVAPNTGELFF. The CDR3 DNA sequence: TGTGCCAGCAGCGTAGCCCCGAACACCGGGGAGCTGTTTTTT. The rearrangement uses TRBV9 and TRBJ2-2; D ambiguous. V lost 0 bases to trimming and J lost 0 bases, with 3 bases between them. Germline lookup yields CDR1 SGDLS and CDR2 YYNGEE. The CDR3 has 14 residues.

This sequence joins TRBV5-1 and TRBJ2-7; D not resolved. This CDR3 is built from 13 residues. Deletions cut 3 bases from V and 0 bases from J, with 7 bases between. Germline V gene sequence: CDR1 SGHRS, CDR2 YFSETQ. The CDR3 DNA follows: TGCGCCAGCAGCTCAGGCGGCTCCTACGAGCAGTACTTC. It is translated as CASSSGGSYEQYF. Full variable domain (rest looked up from reference TRBV5-1 and TRBJ2-7): KAGVTQTPRYLIKTRGQQVTLSCSPISGHRSVSWYQQTPGQGLQFLFEYFSETQRNKGNFPGRFSGRQFSNSRSEMNVSTLELGDSALYLCASSSGGSYEQYFGPGTRLTVT.

The rearrangement uses TRBV7-2 and TRBJ1-4, with 7 bases identical to TRBD1. V was clipped by 3 bases and J by 9 bases; unmatched bases: 13. CDR3 length: 16 amino acids. Per the germline V gene, CDR1 is SGHTA and CDR2 is FQGNSA. CDR3 sequence: CASSLEGAGFRKKLFF. DNA of the CDR3: TGTGCCAGCAGCTTGGAGGGGGCGGGCTTTCGTAAAAAACTGTTTTTT.

Within the sample, this clone is medium-sized. The V and J genes are TRBV7-9 and TRBJ2-2; no reliable D call. Germline V CDR1 and CDR2: SEHNR, FQNEAQ (reference sequence). CDR3 length: 11 amino acids. V gave up 11 bases and J gave up 4 bases, with 8 bases separating them. The CDR3 loop is CAPDGTGELFF. The DNA for the CDR3 is TGTGCCCCGGACGGCACCGGGGAGCTGTTTTTT. Using reference TRBV7-9 and TRBJ2-2 for the parts outside the CDR3, the full variable domain is DTGVSQNPRHKITKRGQNVTFRCDPISEHNRLYWYRQTLGQGPEFLTYFQNEAQLEKSRLLSDRFSAERPKGSFSTLEIQRTEQGDSAMYLCAPDGTGELFFGEGSRLTVL.

The chain joins TRBV7-7 to TRBJ2-3, with D unclear. Germline-derived CDR1 and CDR2 are SSHAT and FNYEAQ (reference sequence). The CDR3 has 15 amino acids. Trimming removed 4 bases from V and 3 bases from J, with 14 bases in between. The CDR3 sequence is CASSSGPRATDTQYF. CDR3 DNA sequence: TGTGCCAGCAGCTCCGGACCGCGAGCAACAGATACGCAGTATTTT.

This rearrangement joins TRBV7-8 to TRBJ2-1, with D maybe TRBD2 (6 bases). In germline, CDR1 is SGHVS, CDR2 FQNEAQ. Trimming removed 3 bases from V and 1 base from J, with 13 bases in between. The CDR3 has 16 amino acids. DNA for the CDR3: TGTGCCAGCAGCTTCCACCCGGGGGAGTCCTACAATGAGCAGTTCTTC. Protein product: CASSFHPGESYNEQFF.

A single count supports this clone. The chain uses TRBV4-2 and TRBJ2-5; 7 nucleotides align to TRBD2. Germline V gives CDR1 LGHNA, CDR2 YNFKEQ. Trimming took 1 base from V and 4 from J; bases not matched to a gene: 12. The CDR3 runs to 17 residues. The CDR3 nucleotides are TGTGCCAGCAGCCAAGTTCATGGCCTAGCGGTCTTAGAGACCCAGTACTTC. It specifies CASSQVHGLAVLETQYF.

The chain employs TRBV29-1 and TRBJ1-1; the D is unclear. V lost 3 bases, J lost 5 bases, and 13 bases lay in between. In germline, CDR1 is SQVTM, CDR2 ANQGSEA. The CDR3 has 13 amino acids. CDR3 bases: TGCAGCGTTGATGAGGCCTGGGGAACTGAAGCTTTCTTT. Its translation: CSVDEAWGTEAFF.

CDR3 nucleotide sequence: TGTGCCAGCAGCTTCGGGGGGGTTGGCTACGAGCAGTACTTC. The encoded protein is CASSFGGVGYEQYF. V is TRBV7-2 and J is TRBJ2-7, with TRBD2 identical over 8 bases. J gave up 3 bases and V 3 bases, and 4 bases lay outside the gene matches. The CDR3 loop spans 14 amino acids. The germline V gene encodes CDR1 SGHTA and CDR2 FQGNSA.

The CDR3 DNA sequence: TGCGCCAGCAGCAAAGGACAGTCCCGTCGGGATCAGCCCCAGCATTTT. This translates into CASSKGQSRRDQPQHF. This rearrangement joins TRBV4-1 to TRBJ1-5; D might be TRBD1 (6 bases). CDR1 MGHRA and CDR2 YSYEKL come from the germline V gene. V lost 5 bases and J 5 bases, leaving 19 bases between the germline ends. The CDR3 sequence is 16 residues long.

This clone was counted a few times. The chain has TRBV19 and TRBJ2-7; D is unresolved. CDR1 and CDR2 (germline): LNHDA, SQIVND (reference sequence). The CDR3 extends over 15 amino acids. V was clipped by 1 base and J by 0 bases, with 10 bases between them. The CDR3 sequence: CASSIGRPSSYEQYF. The CDR3 DNA is TGTGCCAGTAGTATAGGACGCCCGAGCTCCTACGAGCAGTACTTC.

The rearrangement uses TRBV29-1 and TRBJ2-2; D is perhaps TRBD1 (6 bases). CDR3 length: 11 amino acids. Germline V gene lookup returns CDR1 SQVTM and CDR2 ANQGSEA. V dropped 6 bases and J dropped 6 bases, with 8 bases sitting between them. The CDR3 DNA follows: TGCAGCGTCGCAGGGGCCGGGGAGCTGTTTTTT. Translated: CSVAGAGELFF.

There are a few counts of this clone. The chain links TRBV6-5 to TRBJ1-6, with 7 nucleotides matching TRBD1. Germline V gene sequence: CDR1 MNHEY, CDR2 SVGAGI. This CDR3 is 16 amino acids long. V was clipped by 2 bases and J by 7 bases; unmatched bases: 8. CDR3 DNA: TGTGCCAGCAGTTACGCCGCAGGGGGGACAAATTCACCCCTCCACTTT. Its protein product is CASSYAAGGTNSPLHF.

The chain carries TRBV21-1 and TRBJ1-4. TRBV21-1 is described as a pseudogene. The CDR3 length is 13 residues. The CDR3, as DNA: TGTGCCAGCACTGGGGAGGGAGGTGAAAAACTGTTTTTT. It encodes CASTGEGGEKLFF.

The chain recombines TRBV4-3 with TRBJ1-1; TRBD1 aligns across 7 bases. Trimming cost V 4 bases and J 1 base; bases outside gene matches: 6. This CDR3 has 15 residues. Germline V gene data show CDR1 as LGHNA and CDR2 as YSLEER. The CDR3 coding sequence is TGCGCCAGCAGCCGCGACAGGGTATCGAACACTGAAGCTTTCTTT. Translation gives CASSRDRVSNTEAFF.

V gene TRBV4-3 combines with J gene TRBJ1-1; D not resolved. V gave up 1 base and J gave up 1 base, with 7 bases separating them. The V gene's germline CDR1 is LGHNA and CDR2 YSLEER. The CDR3 runs to 14 residues. CDR3 sequence (DNA): TGCGCCAGCAGCCAAGGTCTCACGAACACTGAAGCTTTCTTT. Amino acids: CASSQGLTNTEAFF.

V is TRBV6-6 and J is TRBJ1-2; 9 bases align to TRBD1. J gave up 4 bases and V 5 bases, and 5 bases lay outside the gene matches. From germline, CDR1 is MNHNY and CDR2 SVGAGI (reference sequence). CDR3 length: 14 residues. CDR3 sequence reads: CASSRTGDRYGYTF. CDR3 sequence (DNA): TGTGCCAGCAGTAGGACAGGGGATCGCTATGGCTACACCTTC.

This chain uses TRBV11-2 with TRBJ2-7; D is uncertain. Trimming left V 6 bases short and J 1 base short, with 7 bases between. This CDR3 has 12 residues. Germline V lookup: CDR1 SGHAT, CDR2 FQNNGV. The CDR3 here is CASSRLSYEQYV. CDR3 nucleotide sequence: TGTGCCAGCAGTCGGCTATCCTACGAGCAGTACGTC.

J is TRBJ1-3 and V is TRBV7-2; 8 bases agree with TRBD1. The CDR3 consists of 17 residues. The trim removed 1 base at V and 1 base at J, leaving 6 bases unmatched. Germline V gives CDR1 SGHTA, CDR2 FQGNSA. CDR3 residues: CASSLVGTGLSGNTIYF. CDR3 DNA: TGTGCCAGCAGCTTAGTTGGGACAGGCCTTTCTGGAAACACCATATATTTT. The variable domain in full, completed from reference TRBV7-2 and TRBJ1-3, reads GAGVSQSPSNKVTEKGKDVELRCDPISGHTALYWYRQSLGQGLEFLIYFQGNSAPDKSGLPSDRFSAERTGGSVSTLTIQRTQQEDSAVYLCASSLVGTGLSGNTIYFGEGSWLTVV.